This TCR beta chain was profiled in a study of OX40 agonist ivuxolimab in advanced cancers. The wider study: Patients undergoing dose escalation presented with hepatocellular carcinoma, melanoma, renal cell or head and neck cancer. A male proportion of around 86% was recorded, with mean age around 64 years and range about 20 to 90. Three individuals attained partial responses, comprising one hepatocellular carcinoma case and two cutaneous melanoma cases.

Findings of the study overall: Expanded clones were, on average, more numerous in CD8+ T cells than in CD4+.

Measured with immunoSEQ multiplex PCR; TCRdb has only the in-frame clones, and not every one. The sample shows around 69,000 clones, less than 90% of them seen only once. The V gene's germline CDR1 is LNHDA and CDR2 SQIVND (reference sequence). V lost 7 bases to trimming and J lost 8 bases; unmatched junction nucleotides: 7. The CDR3 consists of 13 residues. As for this clone: Its antigen remains unknown.

This sequence originates from an adult with an advanced solid tumor such as melanoma, head and neck, liver or kidney cancer. V usage is TRBV19 and J usage is TRBJ2-1; 8 bases map to TRBD1. The material was CD4+ or CD8+ T cells sorted from blood, obtained in a trial of the OX40 agonist ivuxolimab. CDR3 sequence reads: CASTRGPAYEQFF. The CDR3 DNA reads TGTGCCAGTACCAGGGGGCCCGCGTATGAGCAGTTCTTC.